Listed below are T cell receptor beta chains from one sample, sequenced in a study of OX40 agonist ivuxolimab in advanced cancers. Generated by immunoSEQ multiplex PCR, the TCRdb table keeps only in-frame clones and is missing some. The sample includes 55,000 to 85,000 clones, 80% of them seen just once. The specimen comprised CD4+ or CD8+ T cells sorted from blood, sampled in a trial of the OX40 agonist ivuxolimab. These receptors came from an adult with an advanced solid tumor such as melanoma, head and neck, liver or kidney cancer. Both conserved end residues are part of each CDR3. D genes are given only for firm matches.

. | TRBJ1-2 | TRBV27 | CASSLLGRSDGYTF
. | TRBJ1-1 | TRBV5-1 | CASSLEVRPDAEAFF
TRBD2 | TRBJ2-3 | TRBV6-1 | CASSLAGGPSDTQYF
. | TRBJ1-5 | TRBV10-3 | CASTGALGDQPQHF
. | TRBJ1-2 | TRBV7-9 | CASSTGLDGYTF
. | TRBJ2-6 | TRBV7-9 | CASSPSPGANVLTF
. | TRBJ1-1 | TRBV9 | CASSVASGIEAFF
. | TRBJ2-7 | TRBV9 | CASSPRETAGYEQYF
TRBD1 | TRBJ2-4 | TRBV5-5 | CASSYRGEAKNIQYF
. | TRBJ2-7 | TRBV7-2 | CASSLAAGWTYEQYF
. | TRBJ1-5 | TRBV19 | CASSIGQGTQPQHF
TRBD2 | TRBJ2-3 | TRBV7-2 | CASSFPSGGRDTQYF
. | TRBJ2-7 | TRBV2 | CASSGLTTYEQYF
TRBD2 | TRBJ2-3 | TRBV11-2 | CASSPGTSKDTQYF
TRBD1 | TRBJ1-1 | TRBV5-1 | CASSEGDRGLTEAFF
. | TRBJ2-3 | TRBV4-2 | CASSQAQGSVDTQYF
TRBD1 | TRBJ1-2 | TRBV5-1 | CASSLEVTGWRGYTF
. | TRBJ1-2 | TRBV10-1 | CASSERTAYGYTF
. | TRBJ1-5 | TRBV4-1 | CASSQVAVGSNQPQHF
. | TRBJ2-4 | TRBV10-3 | CAISEGLEGNIQYF
. | TRBJ2-1 | TRBV5-6 | CASSLAAQYNEQFF
TRBD2 | TRBJ2-2 | TRBV2 | CASSGLAGEHGELFF
. | TRBJ1-1 | TRBV20-1 | CSVGRGTEAFF
. | TRBJ1-1 | TRBV19 | CASSIVGDMNTEAFF
. | TRBJ1-1 | TRBV2 | CASPKGPSNTEAFF
TRBD2 | TRBJ2-5 | TRBV18 | CASSLSGGRQETQYF
. | TRBJ2-2 | TRBV6-1 | CASIPGGTGELFF
. | TRBJ1-1 | TRBV27 | CASSPDGTPNTEAFF
TRBD1 | TRBJ2-7 | TRBV5-4 | CASSSQGALYEQYF
. | TRBJ1-2 | TRBV19 | CATMGFGQSYGYTF
. | TRBJ1-1 | TRBV11-1 | CASSPERTKAFF
. | TRBJ1-2 | TRBV30 | CAWSWADYGYTF
TRBD1 | TRBJ1-2 | TRBV30 | CAWSSYRQGNLNYGYTF
. | TRBJ2-6 | TRBV5-1 | CASSPSFSGANVLTF